This T cell receptor (beta chain) derives from a study of shared clonotypes between healthy human individuals. Whole-study findings and limits: Inspection by rarefaction showed sorted-subset sequencing to be incomplete despite large depth.

Germline CDR1 reads SGHRS; CDR2 reads YFSETQ. CDR3 length: 16 amino acids. The V segment lost 0 bases and the J segment 11 bases; nucleotides outside the gene matches: 13. Into CD45RA+ naive and CD45RA-negative memory subsets, the CD4+ cells were split. Each sorted subset replicate got 200 ng genomic DNA, 30,000 or so genomes. TCRdb keeps only in-frame clones here, not all; method: immunoSEQ multiplex PCR. The sample consists of about 610,000 clones, about 96% of them appearing once. A note on this clone: The antigen remains unidentified.

Sequencing was done on a sample of naive CD4+ T cells sorted from blood. This sample's subset: CD45RA+ positively selected. This clonotype was obtained from a woman aged 30 to 39 in good health. V is TRBV5-1 and J is TRBJ2-5; TRBD2 agrees at 10 bases. The CDR3, as DNA: TGCGCCAGCAGCTTGGCCGCGCGAGCGGGAGGGCCAGAGCAGTACTTC. Encoded protein: CASSLAARAGGPEQYF.